The clone carrying this T cell receptor beta chain was picked up many times. Its antigen is unknown. This sample is drawn from a study of T cells in Graves' hyperthyroidism and ophthalmopathy. Overall study context: Peripheral blood was collected at initial diagnosis, before any treatment.

The V end lost 2 bases, the J end lost 8 bases, and 10 bases lay between the germline ends. The CDR3 sequence is 12 residues long. The germline V gene has CDR1 DFQATT and CDR2 SNEGSKA (reference sequence). Broader study findings: The model foresaw ophthalmopathy a median about 6.5 months prior to onset.

TCR beta CDR3 region amplification was performed from RNA transcripts. An initial round of RT-PCR targeting the TCR CDR3 relied on the HTBI primer set. MiXCR was run by TCRdb on the multiplex PCR reads, yielding one entry per CDR3 protein. This table has roughly 400,000 distinct CDR3 sequences, more than 20% appearing once. The TCR originated in a man aged 45-65 years with Graves' hyperthyroidism. The chain employs TRBV20-1 and TRBJ2-1; D remains unclear. Input material: blood. The CDR3 reads CSARSLVYEQFF. The CDR3 nucleotides are TGCAGTGCTAGATCGTTGGTGTATGAGCAGTTCTTC.